This T cell receptor (beta chain) was captured by sequencing in a study of technical replicates of blood from a few donors. The table came from immunoSEQ multiplex PCR; TCRdb's copy has only in-frame clones and leaves some out. The sample consists of 60,000 or so clones, just under 90% of them appearing once. Sequencing was carried out using PBMCs. This sequence was found in a human donor in good health. Some clones in this sample may be carry-over from other donors' samples.

The DNA for the CDR3 is TGTGCCAGCAGCCGGGGACTGCCCAATGAGCAGTTCTTC. As protein: CASSRGLPNEQFF. V and J are TRBV5-4 and TRBJ2-1, with D maybe TRBD2 (6 bases). The CDR3 length is 13 residues. Germline lookup yields CDR1 SGHNT and CDR2 YYREEE (reference sequence). V dropped 4 bases and J dropped 6 bases, with 11 bases sitting between them.